This T cell receptor beta chain was documented in a study of vaccination effects on CD4 cells after COVID-19. Study-wide context: Samples that were drawn after vaccination came a median of 72 days after the second dose.

In the case of this clone: Antigen unknown.

The germline V and J ends were trimmed by 3 bases and 2 bases, with 11 bases remaining between them. CDR1 SGHRS and CDR2 YFSETQ come from the germline V gene. The CDR3 runs to 14 residues. Expansion of antigen-specific CD4+ T cells with viral peptide pools was carried out by the ViraFEST assay before sequencing. Researchers isolated CD4+ T cells once roughly ten days of culture had elapsed. Subjects were given two BNT162b2 or mRNA-1273 vaccine doses. Each culture well received under 2.5 million PBMC. These cells were then cultured in IMDM with 10 IU/ml IL-2 and roughly 10 ug/ml peptides. Days 3 and 7 were when half the medium was replaced with IL-2 medium. The assay was immunoSEQ multiplex PCR, and TCRdb's table has in-frame clones only and misses some. In the table there are almost 30,000 clones, 65% to 75% of which are singletons.

The receptor was derived from a human donor who received a COVID-19 vaccine. The gene calls are TRBV5-1 and TRBJ1-1; D might be TRBD1 (5 bases). Source: CD4+ T cells from PBMCs cultured with HCoV-OC43 spike peptides, taken after COVID-19 vaccination. The sample's subset: HCoV-OC43 spike overlapping peptide pool stimulation. The CDR3, as DNA: TGCGCCAGCAGCTCATATACAGGAAACACTGAAGCTTTCTTT. It is translated as CASSSYTGNTEAFF.